This T cell receptor beta chain was recovered during a study of cytomegalovirus exposure and HLA in healthy donors. Vbeta (60) and Jbeta (13) primers were used in the PCR. TCRdb keeps only in-frame clones here, not all; method: immunoSEQ multiplex PCR. The sample consists of 120,000 or so clones, over 6.5% of them appearing once. As for the donors, each was a healthy bone marrow donor. J was trimmed by 11 bases and V by 3 bases; bases with no gene match: 5. The CDR3 sequence is 12 residues long. Germline V gene data show CDR1 as LNHDA and CDR2 as SQIVND (reference sequence). This clone was found a few times.

The V and J genes are TRBV19 and TRBJ1-1; 8 bases match TRBD1. The clonotype comes from a woman aged 40 to 49 in good health and CMV-seropositive. Sequenced input: PBMCs. CDR3 nucleotide sequence: TGTGCCAGTAGTATCCGGACAGGGCGGGCTTTCTTT. Its protein is CASSIRTGRAFF.